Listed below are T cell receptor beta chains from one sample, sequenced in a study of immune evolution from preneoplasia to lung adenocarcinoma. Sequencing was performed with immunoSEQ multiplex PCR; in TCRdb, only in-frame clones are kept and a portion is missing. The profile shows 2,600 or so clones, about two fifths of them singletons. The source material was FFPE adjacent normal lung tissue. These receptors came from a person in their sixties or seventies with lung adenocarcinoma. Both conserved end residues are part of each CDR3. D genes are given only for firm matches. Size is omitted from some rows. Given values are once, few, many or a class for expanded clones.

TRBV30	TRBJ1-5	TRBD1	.	CAWSYRDRVDQPQHF	TGTGCCTGGAGTTACCGGGACAGAGTAGATCAGCCCCAGCATTTT
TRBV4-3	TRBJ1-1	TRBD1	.	CASSQEGFRDRDIQAFF	TGCGCCAGCAGCCAAGAGGGATTCCGGGACAGAGATATTCAAGCTTTCTTT
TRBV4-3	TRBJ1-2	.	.	CASSPNSGTSDGYTF	TGCGCCAGCAGCCCAAACTCCGGGACATCTGACGGCTACACCTTC
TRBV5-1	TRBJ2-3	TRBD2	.	CASSPTGGLTDTQYF	TGCGCCAGCAGCCCTACGGGAGGGCTCACAGATACGCAGTATTTT
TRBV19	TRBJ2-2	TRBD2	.	CASSIGLAVYTGELFF	TGTGCCAGTAGTATAGGACTAGCGGTTTACACCGGGGAGCTGTTTTTT
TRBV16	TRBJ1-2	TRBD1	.	CASSYDRVYYGYTF	TGTGCCAGCAGTTACGACAGGGTTTACTATGGCTACACCTTC
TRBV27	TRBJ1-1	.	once	CASSRRTAYTEVEAFF	TGTGCCAGCAGTAGAAGGACAGCCTACACTGAAGTGGAAGCTTTCTTT
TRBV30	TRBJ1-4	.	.	CAWSQGSNEKLFF	TGTGCCTGGAGTCAGGGTTCTAATGAAAAACTGTTTTTT
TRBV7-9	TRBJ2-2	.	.	CASSLGNTGELFF	TGTGCCAGCAGCTTAGGGAACACCGGGGAGCTGTTTTTT
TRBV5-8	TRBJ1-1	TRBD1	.	CASSLRGLGTEAFF	TGTGCCAGCAGCTTGAGGGGGCTGGGGACTGAAGCTTTCTTT
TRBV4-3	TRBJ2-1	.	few	CASSQIGGGDNEQFF	TGCGCCAGCAGCCAAATTGGTGGCGGCGACAATGAGCAGTTCTTC
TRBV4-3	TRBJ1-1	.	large	CASSLSEGTEAFF	TGCGCCAGCAGCCTCTCGGAAGGTACTGAAGCTTTCTTT
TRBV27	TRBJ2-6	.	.	CASSLGVSGANVLTF	TGTGCCAGCAGTTTAGGGGTCTCTGGGGCCAACGTCCTGACTTTC